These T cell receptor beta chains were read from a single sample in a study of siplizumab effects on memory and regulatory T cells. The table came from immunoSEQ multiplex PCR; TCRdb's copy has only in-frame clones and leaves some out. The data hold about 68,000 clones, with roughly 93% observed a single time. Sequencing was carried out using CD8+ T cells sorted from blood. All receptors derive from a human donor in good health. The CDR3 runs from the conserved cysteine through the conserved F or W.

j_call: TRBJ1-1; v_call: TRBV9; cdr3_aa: CASSATGGRTEAFF
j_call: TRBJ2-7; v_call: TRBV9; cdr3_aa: CASGGPYEQYF
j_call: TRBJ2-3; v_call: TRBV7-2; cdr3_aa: CASSLIAGGSTDTQYF
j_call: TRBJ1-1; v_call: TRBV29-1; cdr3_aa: CSVEAPGGRVAEAFF
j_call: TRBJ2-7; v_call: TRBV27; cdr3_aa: CASSLRTGYSEQYF
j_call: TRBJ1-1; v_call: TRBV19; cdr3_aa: CASKDTGDTEAFF
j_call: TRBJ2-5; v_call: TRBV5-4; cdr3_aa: CASSLGTSLKETQYF
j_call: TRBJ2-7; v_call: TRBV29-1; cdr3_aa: CVRQDSSYEQYF
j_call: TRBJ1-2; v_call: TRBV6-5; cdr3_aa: CASTYWRTGPGYTF
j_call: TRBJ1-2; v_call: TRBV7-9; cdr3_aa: CASSWGDGYTF
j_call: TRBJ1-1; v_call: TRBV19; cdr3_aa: CASSIVGQGGWNTEAFF
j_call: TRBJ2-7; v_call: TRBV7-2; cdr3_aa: CASSSAGTGTYEQYF
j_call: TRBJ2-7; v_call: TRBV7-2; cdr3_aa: CASSLVGGDPSYEQYF
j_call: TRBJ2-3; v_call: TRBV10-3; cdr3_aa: CAISELGGLGGDTQYF
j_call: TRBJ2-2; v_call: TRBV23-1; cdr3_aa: CASIRRGPEGAGELFF
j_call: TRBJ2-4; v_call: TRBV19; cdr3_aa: CASTVYSGKLAKNIQYF
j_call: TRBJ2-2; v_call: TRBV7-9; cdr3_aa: CASSADPGLASGELFF
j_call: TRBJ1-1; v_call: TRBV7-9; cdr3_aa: CASSAGQGDTEAFF
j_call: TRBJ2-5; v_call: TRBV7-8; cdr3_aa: CASRERLAEVETQYF
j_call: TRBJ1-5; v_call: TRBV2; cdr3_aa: CASSDGRVSNQPQHF
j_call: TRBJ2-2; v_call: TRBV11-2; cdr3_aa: CASSRGRGAVEAGELFF
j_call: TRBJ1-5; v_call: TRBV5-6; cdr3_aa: CASSWGGGDQPQHF
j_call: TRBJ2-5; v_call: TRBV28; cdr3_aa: CASSLAAGGWETQYF
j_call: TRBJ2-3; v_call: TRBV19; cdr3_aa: CASRGGTGGADTQYF
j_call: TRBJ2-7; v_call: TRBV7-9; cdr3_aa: CASSPRDHSYEQYF
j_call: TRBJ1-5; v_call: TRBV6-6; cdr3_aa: CASFFGTGDQPQHF
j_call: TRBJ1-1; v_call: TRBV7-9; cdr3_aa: CASSGGRGTEAFF
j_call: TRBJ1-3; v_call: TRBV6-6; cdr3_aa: CASSETGSGNTIYF
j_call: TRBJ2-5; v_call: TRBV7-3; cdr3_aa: CASSPKGDFQETQYF
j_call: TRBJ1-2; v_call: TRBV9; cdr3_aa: CASNSKTGVRDGYTF
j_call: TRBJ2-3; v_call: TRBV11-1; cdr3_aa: CASSPRDTQYF
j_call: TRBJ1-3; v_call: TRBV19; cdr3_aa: CASSIWNQGDTIYF
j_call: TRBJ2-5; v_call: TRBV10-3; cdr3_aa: CAISRDRSYQETQYF
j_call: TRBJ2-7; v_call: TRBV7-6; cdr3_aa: CASSPPPGTRGGNEQYF
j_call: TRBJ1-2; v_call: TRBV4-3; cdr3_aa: CASSPNARDSRYGYTF
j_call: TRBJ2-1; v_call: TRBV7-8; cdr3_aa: CASSPDTYNEQFF
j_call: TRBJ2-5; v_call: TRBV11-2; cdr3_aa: CASSLGQGEQETQYF
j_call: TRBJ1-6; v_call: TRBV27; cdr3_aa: CASSLSARDLARSYNSPLHF
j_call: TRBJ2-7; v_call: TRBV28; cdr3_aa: CASSLPQGYEQYF
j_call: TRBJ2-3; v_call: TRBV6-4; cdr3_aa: CASSDTVSTDTQYF
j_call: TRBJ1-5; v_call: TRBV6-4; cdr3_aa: CASSGTDSGPQHF
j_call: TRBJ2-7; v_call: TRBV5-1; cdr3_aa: CASTLTGNEQYF
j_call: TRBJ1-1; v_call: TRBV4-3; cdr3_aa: CASSQGKGTNTEAFF
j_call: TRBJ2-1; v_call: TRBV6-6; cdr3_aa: CASSSSGGEYNEQFF
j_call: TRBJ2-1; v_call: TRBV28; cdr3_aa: CASSFGADNEQFF
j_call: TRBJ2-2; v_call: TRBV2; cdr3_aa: CASKISRTGPNTGELFF
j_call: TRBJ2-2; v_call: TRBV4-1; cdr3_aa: CASSPSRAGGADGELFF
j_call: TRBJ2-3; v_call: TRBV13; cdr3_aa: CASSLARLTDTQYF
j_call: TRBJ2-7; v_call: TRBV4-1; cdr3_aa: CASSQLWGDSYEQYF
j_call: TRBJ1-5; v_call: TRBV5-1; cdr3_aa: CASSPGGDNQPQHF
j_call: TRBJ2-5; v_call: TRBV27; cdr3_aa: CASSLSTRQTQYF
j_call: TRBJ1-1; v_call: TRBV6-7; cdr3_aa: CASSYSDLDREMNTEAFF
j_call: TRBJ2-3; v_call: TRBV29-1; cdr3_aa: CSVEEASGGSTDTQYF
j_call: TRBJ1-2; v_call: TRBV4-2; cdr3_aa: CASSHGTGRDGYTF